This TCR beta chain originates from a study of CD8+CD57+ T cells in acquired aplastic anemia. In the study overall: Healthy donors averaged roughly 11 million reads for CD4+ cells. General observations from the study: In CD8+ cells, Simpson's diversity showed no significant difference between patients and controls. Shared by patients and controls, 25 to 30 CD8+ CDR3s were abundant in patients.

A remark on this clonotype: The antigen is unknown.

Genomic DNA acted as the template from which TCR beta VDJ combination and CDR3 sequence profiling were carried out. TCRdb reprocessed the reads with MiXCR, giving one entry per CDR3 protein. Of about 190,000 distinct CDR3 sequences listed, approximately 52% were seen once; the top ten hold approximately 15%. There are 14 residues in the CDR3. Germline CDR1 reads SGHTA; CDR2 reads FQGNSA. Trimming took 3 bases from V and 7 from J, leaving 13 bases between them. The sequence derives from a human donor in good health, serving as a control. The sequencing sample was made of sorted CD4+, CD8+, or CD8+CD57+ T cells (not recorded which) from PBMCs. The V and J genes are TRBV7-2 and TRBJ2-1; D gene uncertain. This CDR3 is CASSFPTVRNEQFF. CDR3 DNA: TGTGCCAGCAGCTTCCCCACTGTGAGGAATGAGCAGTTCTTC.